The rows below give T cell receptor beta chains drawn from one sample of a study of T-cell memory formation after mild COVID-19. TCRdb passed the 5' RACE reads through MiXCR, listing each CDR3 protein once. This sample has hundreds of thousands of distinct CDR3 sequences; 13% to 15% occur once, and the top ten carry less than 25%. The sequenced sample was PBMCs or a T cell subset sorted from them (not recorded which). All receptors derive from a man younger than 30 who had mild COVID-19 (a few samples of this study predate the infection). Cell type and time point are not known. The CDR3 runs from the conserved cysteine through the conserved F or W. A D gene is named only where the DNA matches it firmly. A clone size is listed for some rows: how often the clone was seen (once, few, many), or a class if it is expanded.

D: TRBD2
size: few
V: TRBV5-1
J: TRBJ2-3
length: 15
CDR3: CASSSGLARPDTQYF
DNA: TGCGCCAGCAGCTCTGGACTAGCTCGGCCAGATACGCAGTATTTT

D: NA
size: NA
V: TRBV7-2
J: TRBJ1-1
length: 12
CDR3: CASSEGDTEAFF
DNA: TGTGCCAGCAGCGAGGGGGACACTGAAGCTTTCTTT

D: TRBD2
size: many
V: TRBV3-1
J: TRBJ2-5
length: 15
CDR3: CASSQTSGYQETQYF
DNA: TGTGCCAGCAGCCAGACTAGCGGTTACCAAGAGACCCAGTACTTC

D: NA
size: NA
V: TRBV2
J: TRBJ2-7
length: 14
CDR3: CASINIGSSYEQYF
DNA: TGTGCCAGCATTAACATCGGGAGTTCCTACGAGCAGTACTTC

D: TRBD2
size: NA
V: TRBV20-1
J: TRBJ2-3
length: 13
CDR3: CSDLAGVADTQYF
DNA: TGCAGTGATCTAGCGGGGGTTGCAGATACGCAGTATTTT

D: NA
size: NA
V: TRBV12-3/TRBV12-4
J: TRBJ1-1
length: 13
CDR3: CASSGTSDTEAFF
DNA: TGTGCCAGCAGTGGGACTTCTGACACTGAAGCTTTCTTT

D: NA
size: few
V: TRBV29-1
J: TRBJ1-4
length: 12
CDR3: CSVVRADEKLFF
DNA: TGCAGCGTTGTACGGGCAGATGAAAAACTGTTTTTT

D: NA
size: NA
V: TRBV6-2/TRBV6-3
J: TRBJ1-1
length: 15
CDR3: CASRPGGTSNTEAFF
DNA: TGTGCCAGCAGACCTGGCGGGACATCGAACACTGAAGCTTTCTTT

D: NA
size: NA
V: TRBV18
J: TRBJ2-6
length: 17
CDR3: CASSPPQGTSGANVLTF
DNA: TGTGCCAGCTCACCACCGCAGGGGACTTCTGGGGCCAACGTCCTGACTTTC

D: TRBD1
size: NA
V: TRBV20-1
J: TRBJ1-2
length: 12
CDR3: CSARGDRDRGLF
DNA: TGCAGTGCTAGAGGGGACCGGGACAGGGGGTTGTTC

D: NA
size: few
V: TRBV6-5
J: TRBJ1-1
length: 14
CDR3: CASSAGRLNTEAFF
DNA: TGTGCCAGCTCGGCCGGACGCTTGAACACTGAAGCTTTCTTT

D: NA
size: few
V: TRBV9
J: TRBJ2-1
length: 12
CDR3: CASSVEGHEQFF
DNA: TGTGCCAGCAGCGTAGAGGGGCATGAGCAGTTCTTC

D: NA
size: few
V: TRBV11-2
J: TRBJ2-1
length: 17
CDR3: CASSLLLTSRGINEQFF
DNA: TGTGCCAGCAGCTTGCTCCTGACTAGCAGGGGGATAAATGAGCAGTTCTTC

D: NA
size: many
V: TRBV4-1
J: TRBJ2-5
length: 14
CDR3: CASSQGGGQETQYF
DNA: TGCGCCAGCAGCCAAGGTGGGGGACAAGAGACCCAGTACTTC

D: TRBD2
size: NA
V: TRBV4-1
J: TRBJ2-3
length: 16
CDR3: CASSSRLAGNTDTQYF
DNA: TGCGCCAGCAGCTCAAGACTAGCGGGGAACACAGATACGCAGTATTTT

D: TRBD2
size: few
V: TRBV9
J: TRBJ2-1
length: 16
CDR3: CASSVAGGPSINEQFF
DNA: TGTGCCAGCAGCGTAGCGGGGGGGCCGTCGATAAATGAGCAGTTCTTC

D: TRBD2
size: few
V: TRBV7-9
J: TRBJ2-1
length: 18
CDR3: CASSRPTSGGSSYNEQFF
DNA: TGTGCCAGCAGCCGTCCGACTAGCGGGGGGAGCTCCTACAATGAGCAGTTCTTC

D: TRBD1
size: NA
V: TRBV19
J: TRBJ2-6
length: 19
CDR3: CASATGYVGTLSGANVLTF
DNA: TGTGCCAGTGCGACAGGGTACGTGGGTACGCTCTCTGGGGCCAACGTCCTGACTTTC

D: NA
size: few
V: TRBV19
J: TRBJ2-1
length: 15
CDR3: CASSITGQGNNEQFF
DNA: TGTGCCAGTAGTATAACTGGCCAGGGTAACAATGAGCAGTTCTTC

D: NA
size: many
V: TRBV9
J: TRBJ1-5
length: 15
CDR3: CASSVGGNSNQPQHF
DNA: TGTGCCAGCAGCGTAGGGGGTAATAGCAATCAGCCCCAGCATTTT

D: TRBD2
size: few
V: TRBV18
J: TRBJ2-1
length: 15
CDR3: CASSRLGGGYNEQFF
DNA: TGTGCCAGCTCACGCCTAGGCGGGGGGTACAATGAGCAGTTCTTC

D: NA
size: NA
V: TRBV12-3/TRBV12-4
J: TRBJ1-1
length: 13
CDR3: CASSFDSGPFAFF
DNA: TGTGCCAGCAGTTTTGACTCCGGCCCCTTCGCTTTCTTT

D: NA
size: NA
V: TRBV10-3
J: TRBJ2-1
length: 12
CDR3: CAISERGNEQFF
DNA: TGTGCCATCAGTGAGCGGGGTAATGAGCAGTTCTTC

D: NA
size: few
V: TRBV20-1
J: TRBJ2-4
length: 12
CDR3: CSAREAVLVQYF
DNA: TGCAGTGCTAGAGAGGCAGTTCTCGTTCAGTACTTC

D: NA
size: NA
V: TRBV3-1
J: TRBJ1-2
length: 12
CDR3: CARGLRQCGYTF
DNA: TGTGCCAGGGGTCTTCGACAGTGTGGCTACACCTTC

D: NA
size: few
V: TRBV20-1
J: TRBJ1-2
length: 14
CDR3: CSAGDPRRGYGYTF
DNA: TGCAGTGCTGGGGACCCGCGGAGGGGGTATGGCTACACCTTC

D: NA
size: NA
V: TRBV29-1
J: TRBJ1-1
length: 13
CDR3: CSVEFPGNTEAFF
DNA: TGCAGCGTTGAATTTCCAGGGAACACTGAAGCTTTCTTT

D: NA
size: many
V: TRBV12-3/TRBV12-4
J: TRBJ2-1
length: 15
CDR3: CASSLMGELRHEQFF
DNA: TGTGCCAGCAGTTTGATGGGGGAACTTCGGCACGAGCAGTTCTTC

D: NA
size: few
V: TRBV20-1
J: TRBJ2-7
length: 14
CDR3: CSARNRSYSYEQYF
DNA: TGCAGTGCTAGAAACAGGTCGTACTCCTACGAGCAGTACTTC

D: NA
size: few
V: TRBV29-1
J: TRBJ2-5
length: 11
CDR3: CSVGKLETQYF
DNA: TGCAGCGTTGGGAAGCTAGAGACCCAGTACTTC

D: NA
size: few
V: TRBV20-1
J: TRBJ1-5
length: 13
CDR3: CSARDTGREPQHF
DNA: TGCAGTGCTAGAGATACGGGCAGGGAGCCCCAGCATTTT

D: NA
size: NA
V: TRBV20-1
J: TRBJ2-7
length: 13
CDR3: CSATNTGYYEQYF
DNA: TGCAGTGCGACAAACACAGGTTACTACGAGCAGTACTTC

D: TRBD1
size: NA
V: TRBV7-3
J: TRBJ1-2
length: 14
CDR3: CAKPRDRGESGYTF
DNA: TGTGCCAAACCCCGGGACAGGGGTGAGTCTGGCTACACCTTC

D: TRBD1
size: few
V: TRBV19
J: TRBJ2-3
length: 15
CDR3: CASSPRTGGPDTQYF
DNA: TGTGCCAGTAGTCCCCGGACAGGGGGCCCAGATACGCAGTATTTT

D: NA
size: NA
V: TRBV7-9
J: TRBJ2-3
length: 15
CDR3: CASSFGGPATDTQYF
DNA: TGTGCCAGCAGCTTCGGGGGGCCAGCGACAGATACGCAGTATTTT

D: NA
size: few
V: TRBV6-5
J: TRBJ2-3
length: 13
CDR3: CASTRSASDTQYF
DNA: TGTGCCAGCACGAGGTCAGCTTCAGATACGCAGTATTTT

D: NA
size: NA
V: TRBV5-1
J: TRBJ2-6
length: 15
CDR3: CASSQQDSGANVLTF
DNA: TGCGCCAGCAGCCAACAGGACTCTGGGGCCAACGTCCTGACTTTC

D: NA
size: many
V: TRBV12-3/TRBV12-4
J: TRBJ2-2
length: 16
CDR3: CASSLGRVGNTGELFF
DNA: TGTGCCAGCAGTTTAGGGAGGGTCGGGAACACCGGGGAGCTGTTTTTT

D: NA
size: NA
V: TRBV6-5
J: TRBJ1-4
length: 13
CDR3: CASSRLYNEKLFF
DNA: TGTGCCAGCAGTCGGCTATATAATGAAAAACTGTTTTTT

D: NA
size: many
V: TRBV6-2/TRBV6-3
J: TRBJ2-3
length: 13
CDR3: CASSATSSDTQYF
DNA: TGTGCCAGCAGTGCTACTAGTTCAGATACGCAGTATTTT

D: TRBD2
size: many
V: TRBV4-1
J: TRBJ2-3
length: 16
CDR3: CASSQSSGAGTDTQYF
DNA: TGCGCCAGCAGCCAATCTAGCGGCGCAGGCACAGATACGCAGTATTTT

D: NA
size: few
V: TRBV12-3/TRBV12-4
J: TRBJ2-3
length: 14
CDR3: CASSLGADIVSQYF
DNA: TGTGCCAGCAGTTTAGGGGCCGACATTGTATCGCAGTATTTT

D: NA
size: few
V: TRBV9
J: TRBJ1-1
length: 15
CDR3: CASSRQVELNTEAFF
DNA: TGTGCCAGCAGCCGACAGGTCGAACTGAACACTGAAGCTTTCTTT

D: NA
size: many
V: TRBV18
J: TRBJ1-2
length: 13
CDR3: CASSPRPGDGYTF
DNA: TGTGCCAGCTCCCCAAGGCCAGGGGATGGCTACACCTTC

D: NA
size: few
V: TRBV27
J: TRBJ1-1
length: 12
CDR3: CASKQDQGEAFF
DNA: TGTGCCAGCAAACAGGACCAGGGAGAAGCTTTCTTT

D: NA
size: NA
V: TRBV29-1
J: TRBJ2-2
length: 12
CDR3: CSVRQNTGELFF
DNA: TGCAGCGTACGACAGAACACCGGGGAGCTGTTTTTT

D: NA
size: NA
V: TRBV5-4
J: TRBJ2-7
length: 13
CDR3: CASSTGPPYEQYF
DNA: TGTGCCAGCAGCACCGGGCCTCCCTACGAGCAGTACTTC

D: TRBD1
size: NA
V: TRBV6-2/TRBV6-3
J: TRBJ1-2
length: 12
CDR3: CASRQGADGYTF
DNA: TGTGCCAGCAGACAGGGGGCTGATGGCTACACCTTC

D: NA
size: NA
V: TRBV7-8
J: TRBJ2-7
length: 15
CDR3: CASSLERAVSYEQYF
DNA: TGTGCCAGCAGCTTAGAGCGGGCCGTTTCCTACGAGCAGTACTTC

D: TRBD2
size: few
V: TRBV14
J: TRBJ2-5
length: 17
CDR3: CASSLRTSGLYQETQYF
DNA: TGTGCCAGCAGCCTCCGGACTAGCGGGCTATATCAAGAGACCCAGTACTTC

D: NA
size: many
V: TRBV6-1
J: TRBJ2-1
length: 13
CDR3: CASTRDQRNEQFF
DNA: TGTGCCAGCACCCGCGACCAGAGGAATGAGCAGTTCTTC

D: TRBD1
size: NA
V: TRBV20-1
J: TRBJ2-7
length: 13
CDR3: CSARRTGLGEQYF
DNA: TGCAGTGCCCGGAGGACAGGTTTGGGGGAGCAGTACTTC